This TCR beta chain was recovered during a study of graft-versus-host responses after intestinal transplantation. The overall study: For two to four years after anti-thymocyte globulin induction, all recipients took tacrolimus and steroids.

The data were produced by immunoSEQ multiplex PCR, yet TCRdb's version contains in-frame clones alone and is incomplete. The sample lists over 9,500 clones, approximately 77% occurring once. Findings and caveats of the study: GvH clonotypes were identified within recipient marrow, with a subset emerging first in ileum or blood. Clonal ratios of graft-versus-host to host-versus-graft in allografts were high for patients exhibiting graft-donor T cell macrochimerism.

On this clone: Its antigen is currently unknown.

This CDR3 contains 14 residues. CDR1 and CDR2 from the germline V gene are MNHEY and SVGAGI. The V end was cut by 4 bases, the J end by 7 bases, with 11 bases between. The starting material, graft tissue, was processed to release intraepithelial and lamina propria lymphocytes. This receptor was identified in a human patient who received an intestinal transplant, so some T cells may come from the graft donor. The material was ileum tissue, obtained around 450 days after intestinal transplantation. The chain employs TRBV6-5 and TRBJ1-6, with a tentative D call TRBD1 (5 bases). The CDR3 region has the DNA TGTGCCAGCAGTTCAGGACACTCCAATTCACCCCTCCACTTT. Protein product: CASSSGHSNSPLHF.